The 20 T cell receptor beta chains presented below share a single source sample, sequenced in a study of CD8+CD57+ T cells in acquired aplastic anemia. The template used for profiling TCR beta VDJ and CDR3 was genomic DNA. Each CDR3 protein is one row after TCRdb ran MiXCR on the reads. The table has 250,000 to 300,000 distinct CDR3 sequences, 55% to 60% seen once. The sequencing sample was made of sorted CD4+, CD8+, or CD8+CD57+ T cells (not recorded which) from PBMCs. The source of these receptors is a human donor with severe aplastic anemia or a healthy control (not recorded which).

As regards this clonotype: At one end, the junction sequence differs from germline, possibly due to a read error. The chain combines TRBV2 with TRBJ2-1, with 11 nucleotides matching TRBD2. CDR1 SNHLY and CDR2 FYNNEI come from the germline V gene. CDR3 length equals 14 residues. CDR3 protein: CAGSALAGEGGQFF. CDR3 coding DNA: TGTGCCGGCAGCGCACTAGCGGGGGAGGGTGGGCAGTTCTTC. Supplemented by reference TRBV2 and TRBJ2-1, the full variable domain reads EPEVTQTPSHQVTQMGQEVILRCVPISNHLYFYWYRQILGQKVEFLVSFYNNEISEKSEIFDDQFSVERPDGSNFTLKIRSTKLEDSAMYFCAGSALAGEGGQFFGPGTRLTVL.

This clonotype was recorded at least ten times. The J gene is TRBJ2-7, the V gene TRBV6-5; D is undetermined. This CDR3 spans 14 amino acids. Germline V CDR1 and CDR2: MNHEY, SVGAGI. Trimming stripped 2 bases from V and 5 bases from J, with 13 bases between. CDR3 sequence: CASSYRPPPHEQYF. The DNA of the CDR3 is TGTGCCAGCAGTTACAGACCGCCCCCCCACGAGCAGTACTTC.

This clonotype came up many times. The chain has TRBV4-2 and TRBJ1-2; D is uncertain. Trimming pared 0 bases from V and 7 bases from J, leaving 6 bases between. The CDR3 is 12 amino acids. Germline V gene sequence: CDR1 LGHNA, CDR2 YNFKEQ. CDR3 loop: CASSQESAGYTF. In nucleotides, the CDR3 is TGTGCCAGCAGCCAAGAATCCGCTGGCTACACCTTC.

This clonotype was seen ten or more times. This rearrangement joins TRBV5-1 to TRBJ2-3, with 10 bases identical to TRBD2. The germline V gene encodes CDR1 SGHRS and CDR2 YFSETQ. V dropped 0 bases and J dropped 5; count of bases not matched to a gene: 9. The CDR3 spans 17 residues. CDR3 nucleotides: TGCGCCAGCAGCTTGGTGATCAGCGGGGGGGCCGAAGATACGCAGTATTTT. Residues: CASSLVISGGAEDTQYF.

The chain links TRBV11-3 to TRBJ2-1; no reliable D call. The CDR3 is made up of 13 amino acids. The V and J ends lost 0 bases and 7 bases respectively, with 7 bases between them. Looked up from germline, CDR1 is SGHNT and CDR2 is YENEEA. The CDR3 bases are TGTGCCAGCAGCTTAGAGTCCGGGAATGAGCAGTTCTTC. Its translation: CASSLESGNEQFF.

The V call is TRBV20-1, the J call TRBJ2-7; D is perhaps TRBD1 or TRBD2 (5 bases each). Trimming stripped 0 bases from V and 1 base from J, with 13 bases between. The CDR3 totals 15 residues. Looked up from germline, CDR1 is DFQATT and CDR2 is SNEGSKA (reference sequence). The chain's CDR3 is CSARDPRGASYEQYF. DNA of the CDR3: TGCAGTGCTAGAGATCCAAGGGGAGCTTCCTACGAGCAGTACTTC.

This chain uses TRBV12-3 or TRBV12-4 with TRBJ1-6; no definite D call. The CDR3 extends over 15 amino acids. V lost 5 bases and J lost 7, with 15 bases in between. Written as DNA, the CDR3 is TGTGCCAGCAGTACCGCCGAGGCCAGAAATTCACCCCTCCACTTT. Translation gives CASSTAEARNSPLHF.

The chain employs TRBV19 and TRBJ2-7, with D possibly being TRBD2 (6 bases). The V gene lost 4 bases and the J gene lost 4 bases, with 14 bases spanning the gap. The CDR3 length is 14 residues. Germline CDR1 LNHDA, CDR2 SQIVND (reference sequence). DNA for the CDR3: TGTGCCAGTAGTACCGGGACTCCCCCGTACGAGCAGTACTTC. This translates into CASSTGTPPYEQYF. Based on the CDR3 plus reference TRBV19 and TRBJ2-7, the full variable domain is DGGITQSPKYLFRKEGQNVTLSCEQNLNHDAMYWYRQDPGQGLRLIYYSQIVNDFQKGDIAEGYSVSREKKESFPLTVTSAQKNPTAFYLCASSTGTPPYEQYFGPGTRLTVT.

This clonotype has just a few counts. The V and J genes are TRBV20-1 and TRBJ1-6; 9 nucleotides line up with TRBD1. Germline lookup yields CDR1 DFQATT and CDR2 SNEGSKA (reference sequence). CDR3 length: 16 residues. The V gene end was trimmed by 3 bases and the J gene end by 1 base; junction bases not matched to a gene: 4. Here the CDR3 reads CSARVQGASYNSPLHF. The DNA of the CDR3 is TGCAGTGCTAGGGTACAGGGGGCGTCCTATAATTCACCCCTCCACTTT.

Many counts were recorded for this clonotype. This sequence joins TRBV11-2 and TRBJ2-7; D remains unclear. CDR1 SGHAT and CDR2 FQNNGV come from the germline V gene. The CDR3 length is 12 residues. Trimming removed 4 bases at V and 2 bases at J, with 6 bases between. This chain's CDR3 is CASSSQTYEQYF. As DNA, the CDR3 is TGTGCCAGCAGCTCGCAGACCTACGAGCAGTACTTC.

Details on this clonotype: A much larger clone is a single base away; this may be a read error. The rearrangement links TRBV30 to TRBJ1-1; D unclear. The CDR3 is 13 residues long. V was pared by 0 bases and J by 3 bases, with 8 bases between. Germline V CDR1 and CDR2: GTSNPN, SVGIG (reference sequence). DNA of the CDR3: TGTGCCTGGAGTGTATACGAGGACACTGAAGCTTTCTTT. It codes for CAWSVYEDTEAFF.

This clonotype was recorded many times. The genes are TRBV7-6 and TRBJ2-2; D could derive from TRBD1 or TRBD2 (6 bases each). V lost 3 bases and J 3 bases, leaving 17 bases between the germline ends. The CDR3 has 17 residues. Germline loops: CDR1 SGHVS, CDR2 FNYEAQ. The CDR3 bases are TGTGCCAGCAGCTTTGGGCATCTTAGGGGGGACACCGGGGAGCTGTTTTTT. This codes for CASSFGHLRGDTGELFF.

This clonotype was detected ten times or more. The chain is built from TRBV5-1 and TRBJ2-5; a possible D gene is TRBD1 (6 bases). Germline V gene lookup returns CDR1 SGHRS and CDR2 YFSETQ. The ends were cut back, 4 bases at V and 2 bases at J, with 18 bases in the middle. This CDR3 is built from 16 residues. This CDR3 reads CASSQPELGQQETQYF. The CDR3 bases are TGCGCCAGCAGCCAACCCGAGTTGGGACAACAAGAGACCCAGTACTTC.

This clonotype was picked up one time. The chain links TRBV7-9 to TRBJ1-6, with 10 bases aligning to TRBD1. Germline assignment: CDR1 SEHNR and CDR2 FQNEAQ (reference sequence). The CDR3 sequence is 14 residues long. The J segment lost 7 bases and the V segment lost 6 bases, leaving 3 bases of the junction unmatched. CDR3 region: CASSRGQGNSPLHF. CDR3 in DNA: TGTGCCAGCAGTCGGGGACAGGGGAATTCACCCCTCCACTTT.

The table lists this clonotype with many counts. V is TRBV6-5 and J is TRBJ2-1, with D possibly being TRBD2 (6 bases). V lost 8 bases and J 0 bases, leaving 17 bases between the germline ends. CDR1 is MNHEY and CDR2 is SVGAGI in the germline V gene. CDR3 length: 16 amino acids. The CDR3 region has the DNA TGTGCCAGCGGAGGAGGGGATCCTAGCTCCTACAATGAGCAGTTCTTC. Translation: CASGGGDPSSYNEQFF.

The rearrangement joins TRBV7-8 to TRBJ1-5, with 9 bases lining up with TRBD1. This CDR3 is built from 13 residues. After removal of 8 bases from V and 6 bases from J, the junction contained 5 bases not matched to a gene. Per the germline V gene, CDR1 is SGHVS and CDR2 is FQNEAQ. The CDR3 sequence: CASFGQGCQPQHF. The CDR3 DNA follows: TGTGCCAGCTTCGGACAGGGGTGTCAGCCCCAGCATTTT.

This clonotype was counted at least ten times. The chain uses TRBV13 and TRBJ2-2, with D hard to call. Germline V gene data show CDR1 as PRHDT and CDR2 as FYEKMQ (reference sequence). The CDR3 spans 13 residues. Trimming pared 6 bases from V and 5 bases from J, leaving 10 bases between. The CDR3 sequence is CASSLAETGELFF. The CDR3 DNA is TGTGCCAGCAGTCTCGCAGAAACCGGGGAGCTGTTTTTT. Full variable domain (missing parts from reference TRBV13 and TRBJ2-2): AAGVIQSPRHLIKEKRETATLKCYPIPRHDTVYWYQQGPGQDPQFLISFYEKMQSDKGSIPDRFSAQQFSDYHSELNMSSLELGDSALYFCASSLAETGELFFGEGSRLTVL.

This sequence joins TRBV9 and TRBJ1-2, with no clear D. CDR3 length: 15 amino acids. V was trimmed by 0 bases and J by 2 bases, leaving 11 bases between them. CDR1 SGDLS and CDR2 YYNGEE come from the germline V gene. The CDR3 region is CASSVEAVNNYGYTF. CDR3 sequence (DNA): TGTGCCAGCAGCGTAGAGGCAGTCAACAACTATGGCTACACCTTC.

The V call is TRBV7-9, the J call TRBJ2-6, with D hard to call. The CDR3 length is 14 residues. V gave up 5 bases and J gave up 1 base, with 6 bases separating them. Germline CDR1 is SEHNR and CDR2 is FQNEAQ (reference sequence). Here the CDR3 reads CASSAISGANVLTF. CDR3 in DNA: TGTGCCAGCAGCGCGATTTCTGGGGCCAACGTCCTGACTTTC.

This chain links TRBV20-1 with TRBJ1-1; D perhaps matches TRBD1 (6 bases). The CDR3 is made up of 12 amino acids. The V gene's germline CDR1 is DFQATT and CDR2 SNEGSKA (reference sequence). The V end lost 3 bases, the J end lost 8 bases, and 13 bases lay between the germline ends. This CDR3 is CSARDLGGEAFF. In DNA form, the CDR3 reads TGCAGTGCTAGGGACTTAGGGGGGGAAGCTTTCTTT.